Presented here are 8 T cell receptor beta chains from one specimen sequenced in a study of blood T cell repertoires in COVID-19. The protocol was immunoSEQ multiplex PCR, while the TCRdb copy is restricted to in-frame clones and leaves out a portion. Among fewer than 250,000 clones listed, approximately 83% were seen once. Material: peripheral blood. All receptors derive from a woman between 45 and 65 years old with acute or convalescent COVID-19.

J is TRBJ2-1 and V is TRBV7-9, with 7 bases aligning to TRBD1. Germline V lookup: CDR1 SEHNR, CDR2 FQNEAQ (reference sequence). J gave up 13 bases and V 5 bases, and 11 bases lay outside the gene matches. This CDR3 spans 13 amino acids. The CDR3 region has the DNA TGTGCCAGCAGCCAGGGACAGCATGAGTACCAGTTCTTC. Its translation is CASSQGQHEYQFF. Looking up the rest from reference TRBV7-9 and TRBJ2-1 gives the full variable domain: DTGVSQNPRHKITKRGQNVTFRCDPISEHNRLYWYRQTLGQGPEFLTYFQNEAQLEKSRLLSDRFSAERPKGSFSTLEIQRTEQGDSAMYLCASSQGQHEYQFFGPGTRLTVL.

The rearrangement uses TRBV28 and TRBJ1-2, with unresolved D. V lost 5 bases to trimming and J lost 3 bases, with 16 bases between them. Germline V gene sequence: CDR1 MDHEN, CDR2 SYDVKM. This CDR3 spans 15 amino acids. CDR3 sequence: CASSPGDGLYYGYTF. The CDR3 DNA is TGTGCCAGCAGTCCAGGTGATGGTCTTTACTATGGCTACACCTTC.

This chain connects TRBV4-3 to TRBJ1-3; 8 nucleotides align to TRBD1. Germline V gives CDR1 LGHNA, CDR2 YSLEER. V dropped 1 base and J dropped 3; count of bases not matched to a gene: 2. CDR3 length: 15 residues. This CDR3 reads CASSQAGTGGNTIYF. The CDR3 nucleotides are TGCGCCAGCAGCCAAGCCGGGACAGGTGGAAACACCATATATTTT.

V and J are TRBV6-6 and TRBJ2-3; 7 nucleotides agree with TRBD1. The CDR3 runs to 13 residues. The V gene's germline CDR1 is MNHNY and CDR2 SVGAGI (reference sequence). V shed 6 bases, J shed 2 bases, and the junction held 2 bases outside the gene matches. The CDR3 DNA reads as TGTGCCAGCAGAGGGACAGCCACAGATACGCAGTATTTT. Translated: CASRGTATDTQYF.

This chain connects TRBV7-2 to TRBJ1-4; no clear D. Germline-derived CDR1 and CDR2 are SGHTA and FQGNSA. This CDR3 comprises 15 residues. Trimming removed 2 bases from V and 4 bases from J, with 11 bases in between. CDR3 coding DNA: TGTGCCAGCAGCTTAATGCGGTTGAATAATGAAAAACTGTTTTTT. Its protein product is CASSLMRLNNEKLFF.

J is TRBJ2-3 and V is TRBV28; tentatively, D is TRBD1 (6 bases). CDR1 is MDHEN, CDR2 SYDVKM, per germline. The CDR3 is 15 residues long. The V end was cut by 3 bases, the J end by 2 bases, with 12 bases between. CDR3 protein: CASSLMGALTDTQYF. As DNA, the CDR3 is TGTGCCAGCAGTTTGATGGGGGCACTCACAGATACGCAGTATTTT.

The genes are TRBV4-2 and TRBJ1-1; D remains unclear. V shed 4 bases and J shed 3 bases, with 12 bases lying between them. Germline CDR1 reads LGHNA; CDR2 reads YNFKEQ. The CDR3 spans 14 residues. CDR3 DNA sequence: TGTGCCAGCAGCCCCGAGTCCCCTGACACTGAAGCTTTCTTT. Protein sequence: CASSPESPDTEAFF.

CDR3: CASSLDREKLFF. The CDR3 coding sequence is TGTGCCAGCAGTTTAGACAGGGAAAAACTGTTTTTT. The rearrangement joins TRBV28 to TRBJ1-4; D might be TRBD1 (6 bases). Trimming removed 2 bases at V and 8 bases at J, with 6 bases between. Germline loops: CDR1 MDHEN, CDR2 SYDVKM. CDR3 length: 12 amino acids.